The T cell receptor (beta chain) described here comes from a study of memory CD4+ T cells and cytomegalovirus serostatus. Single viable CD3+CD4+CD8-CD45RO+ cells were sorted as the memory CD4+ T cells. The CDR3 has 14 residues. Germline-derived CDR1 and CDR2 are KGHSY and FQNENV. Trimming took 6 bases from V and 2 from J, leaving 12 bases between them. In the authors' workflow: After removing out-of-frame reads, 2.3 million or so distinct TCRbeta sequences remained. TCRdb keeps only in-frame clones here, not all; method: immunoSEQ multiplex PCR. V, J and clone size are taken as reported in that table, and D and trimming were inferred from the DNA itself. Seen here are under 80,000 clones, 75% to 85% observed once, and the top ten hold 2% to 3%.

The chain combines TRBV16 with TRBJ2-3; the D gene is possibly TRBD2 (5 bases). The sequenced sample was memory CD4+ T cells from blood. The sequence came from an adult in good health and CMV-seropositive. The CDR3 DNA sequence: TGTGCCAGCAGACTCCGGGGTACCACAGATACGCAGTATTTT. Its protein product is CASRLRGTTDTQYF.